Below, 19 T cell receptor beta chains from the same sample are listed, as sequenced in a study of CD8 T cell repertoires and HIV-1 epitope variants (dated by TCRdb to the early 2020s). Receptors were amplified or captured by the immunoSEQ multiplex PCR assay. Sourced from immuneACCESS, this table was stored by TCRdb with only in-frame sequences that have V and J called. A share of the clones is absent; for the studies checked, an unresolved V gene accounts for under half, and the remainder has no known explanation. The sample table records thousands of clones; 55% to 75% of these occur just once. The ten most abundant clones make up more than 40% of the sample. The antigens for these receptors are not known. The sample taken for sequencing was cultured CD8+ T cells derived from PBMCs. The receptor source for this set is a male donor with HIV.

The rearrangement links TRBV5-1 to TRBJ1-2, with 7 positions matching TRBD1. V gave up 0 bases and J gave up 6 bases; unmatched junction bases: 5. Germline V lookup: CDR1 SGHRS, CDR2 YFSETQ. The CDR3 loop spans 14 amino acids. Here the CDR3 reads CASSLGTGSNGYTF. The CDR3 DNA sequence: TGCGCCAGCAGCTTGGGGACAGGTAGTAATGGCTACACCTTC.

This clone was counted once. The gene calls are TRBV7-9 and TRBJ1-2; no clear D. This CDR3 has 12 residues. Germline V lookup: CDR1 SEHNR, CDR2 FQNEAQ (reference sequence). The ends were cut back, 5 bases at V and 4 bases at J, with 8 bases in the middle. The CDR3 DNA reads TGTGCCAGCAGCGGGATAGGCTATGGCTACACCTTC. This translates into CASSGIGYGYTF.

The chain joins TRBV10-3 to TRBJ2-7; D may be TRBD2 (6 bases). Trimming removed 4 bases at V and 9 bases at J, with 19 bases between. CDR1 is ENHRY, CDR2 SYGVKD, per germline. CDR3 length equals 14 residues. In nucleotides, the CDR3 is TGTGCCATCAGTGTAGGGGCGGGAAGTGTTGGGCAGTACTTC. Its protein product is CAISVGAGSVGQYF.

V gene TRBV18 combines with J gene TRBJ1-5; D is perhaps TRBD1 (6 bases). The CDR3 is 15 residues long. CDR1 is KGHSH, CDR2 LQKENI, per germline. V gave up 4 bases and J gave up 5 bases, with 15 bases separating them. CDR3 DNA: TGTGCCAGCTCACAGGGGGAGGGTATCTATCAGCCCCAGCATTTT. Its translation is CASSQGEGIYQPQHF.

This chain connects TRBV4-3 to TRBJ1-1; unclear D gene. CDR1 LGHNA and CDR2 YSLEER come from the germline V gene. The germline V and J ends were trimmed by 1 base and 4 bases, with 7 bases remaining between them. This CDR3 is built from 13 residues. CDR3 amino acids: CASSQGGSTEAFF. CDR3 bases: TGCGCCAGCAGCCAAGGAGGGAGCACTGAAGCTTTCTTT.

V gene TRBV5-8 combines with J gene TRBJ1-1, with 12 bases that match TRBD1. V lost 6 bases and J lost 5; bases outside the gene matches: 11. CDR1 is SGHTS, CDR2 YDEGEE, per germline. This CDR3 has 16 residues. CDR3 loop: CASILGQGAMITEAFF. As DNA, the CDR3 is TGTGCCAGCATACTGGGACAGGGGGCGATGATAACTGAAGCTTTCTTT.

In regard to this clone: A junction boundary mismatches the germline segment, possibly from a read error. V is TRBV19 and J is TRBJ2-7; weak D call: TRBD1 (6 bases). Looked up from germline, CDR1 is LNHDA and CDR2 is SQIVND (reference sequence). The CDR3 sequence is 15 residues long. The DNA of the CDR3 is TGTGCCAGTAGCATAGGGACGACAGGAACCTACGAGCAGTACTTC. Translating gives CASSIGTTGTYEQYF.

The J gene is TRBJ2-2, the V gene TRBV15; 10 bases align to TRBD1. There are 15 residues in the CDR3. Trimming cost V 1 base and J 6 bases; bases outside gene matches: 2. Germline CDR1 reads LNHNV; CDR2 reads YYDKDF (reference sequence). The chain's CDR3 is CATSRGQGAPGELFF. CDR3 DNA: TGTGCCACCAGCAGAGGACAGGGGGCACCCGGGGAGCTGTTTTTT.

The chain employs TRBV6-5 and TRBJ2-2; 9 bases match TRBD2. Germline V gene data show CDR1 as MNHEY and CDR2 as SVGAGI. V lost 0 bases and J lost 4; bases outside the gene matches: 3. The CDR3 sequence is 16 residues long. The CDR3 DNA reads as TGTGCCAGCAGTTACTCTGCGGGGGGGTCCACCGGGGAGCTGTTTTTT. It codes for CASSYSAGGSTGELFF.

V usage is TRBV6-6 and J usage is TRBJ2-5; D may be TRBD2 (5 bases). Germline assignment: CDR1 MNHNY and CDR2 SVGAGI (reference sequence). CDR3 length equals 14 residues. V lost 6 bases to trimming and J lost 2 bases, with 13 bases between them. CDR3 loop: CASSPWERQETQYF. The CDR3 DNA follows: TGTGCCAGCAGCCCCTGGGAGAGGCAAGAGACCCAGTACTTC.

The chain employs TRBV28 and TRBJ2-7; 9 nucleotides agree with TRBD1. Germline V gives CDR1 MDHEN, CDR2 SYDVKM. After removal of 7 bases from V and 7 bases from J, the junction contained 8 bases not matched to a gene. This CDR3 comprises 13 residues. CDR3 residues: CASNTGGSWEQYF. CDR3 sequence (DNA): TGTGCCAGCAATACAGGGGGCTCGTGGGAGCAGTACTTC.

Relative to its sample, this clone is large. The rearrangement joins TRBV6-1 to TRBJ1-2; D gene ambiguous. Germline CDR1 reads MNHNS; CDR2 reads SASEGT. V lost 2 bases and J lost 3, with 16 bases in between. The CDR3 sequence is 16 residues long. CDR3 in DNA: TGTGCCAGCAGTGAACTTCCACAAGACCTAGACTATGGCTACACCTTC. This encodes CASSELPQDLDYGYTF.

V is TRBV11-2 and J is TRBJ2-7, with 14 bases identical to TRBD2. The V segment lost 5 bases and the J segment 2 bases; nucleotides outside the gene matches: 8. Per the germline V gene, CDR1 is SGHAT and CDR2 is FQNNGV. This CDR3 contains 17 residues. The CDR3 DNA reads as TGTGCCAGCAGCCGGACTAGCGGGAGGAGTGGGGCCTACGAGCAGTACTTC. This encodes CASSRTSGRSGAYEQYF.

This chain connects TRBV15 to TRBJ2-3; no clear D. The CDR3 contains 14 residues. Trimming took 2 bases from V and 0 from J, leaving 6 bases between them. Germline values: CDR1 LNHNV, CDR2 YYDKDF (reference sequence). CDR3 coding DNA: TGTGCCACCAGCAGAAAAATTAGCACAGATACGCAGTATTTT. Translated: CATSRKISTDTQYF.

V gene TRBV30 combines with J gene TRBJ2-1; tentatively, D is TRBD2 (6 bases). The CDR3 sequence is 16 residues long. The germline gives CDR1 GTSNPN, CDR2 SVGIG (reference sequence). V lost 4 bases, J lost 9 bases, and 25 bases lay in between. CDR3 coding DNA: TGTGCCTGGATCCCGAGGCCGGCGGGGCCCCGGGGTGAGCAGTTCTTC. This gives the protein CAWIPRPAGPRGEQFF.

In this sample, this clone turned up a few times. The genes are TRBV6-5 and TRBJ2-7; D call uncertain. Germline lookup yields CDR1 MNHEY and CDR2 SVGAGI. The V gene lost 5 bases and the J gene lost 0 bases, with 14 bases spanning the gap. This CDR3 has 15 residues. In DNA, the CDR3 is TGTGCCAGCAGTCCCCCCGAGAAGGCCTCCTACGAGCAGTACTTC. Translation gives CASSPPEKASYEQYF.

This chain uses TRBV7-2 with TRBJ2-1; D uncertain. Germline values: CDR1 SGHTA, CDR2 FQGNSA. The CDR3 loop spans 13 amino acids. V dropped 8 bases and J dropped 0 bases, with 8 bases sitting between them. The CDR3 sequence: CASADFSYNEQFF. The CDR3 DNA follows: TGTGCCAGCGCGGATTTCTCCTACAATGAGCAGTTCTTC.

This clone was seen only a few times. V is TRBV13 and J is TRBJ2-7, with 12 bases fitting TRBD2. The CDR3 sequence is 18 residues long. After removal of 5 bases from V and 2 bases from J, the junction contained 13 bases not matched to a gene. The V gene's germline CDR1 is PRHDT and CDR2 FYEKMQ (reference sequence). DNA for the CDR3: TGTGCCAGCAGCACGACTAGCGGGAGTGGTAGCTTCCCCTACGAGCAGTACTTC. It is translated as CASSTTSGSGSFPYEQYF.

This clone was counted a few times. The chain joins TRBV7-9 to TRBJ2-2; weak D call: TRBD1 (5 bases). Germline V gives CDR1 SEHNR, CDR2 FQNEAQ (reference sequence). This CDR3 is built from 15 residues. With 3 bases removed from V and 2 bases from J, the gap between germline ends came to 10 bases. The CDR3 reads CASSFGQGNTGELFF. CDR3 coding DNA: TGTGCCAGCAGCTTTGGGCAGGGAAACACCGGGGAGCTGTTTTTT. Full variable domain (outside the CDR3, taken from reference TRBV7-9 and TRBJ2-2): DTGVSQNPRHKITKRGQNVTFRCDPISEHNRLYWYRQTLGQGPEFLTYFQNEAQLEKSRLLSDRFSAERPKGSFSTLEIQRTEQGDSAMYLCASSFGQGNTGELFFGEGSRLTVL.